These T cell receptor beta chains were read from a single sample in a study of early T cells in non-severe SARS-CoV-2 infection. TCRdb re-called the 5' RACE reads with MiXCR, one entry per CDR3 protein. The sample has around 53,000 distinct CDR3 sequences, roughly 12% seen once. Sequencing used whole blood, obtained at baseline. The receptor source for this set is an adult who was a healthcare worker with PCR-confirmed SARS-CoV-2 infection or an uninfected control (not recorded which). Both conserved end residues are part of each CDR3. D genes are given only for firm matches. Size is stated for part of the rows, as once, few or many counts, or as a class when the clone is expanded.

>few|TRBV29-1|TRBD2|TRBJ2-1
TGCAGCGTTGAAGATTGGGGGACTAGCTCCTACAATGAGCAGTTCTTC
CSVEDWGTSSYNEQFF
>many|TRBV6-1|NA|TRBJ2-7
TGTGCCAGCACTCGACCCGAGGACGAGCAGTACTTC
CASTRPEDEQYF
>few|TRBV28|NA|TRBJ2-7
TGTGCCAGCAGTTTAGGGCGTTACGAGCAGTACTTC
CASSLGRYEQYF
>many|TRBV20-1|TRBD2|TRBJ2-3
TGCAGTGCTACCGCCGGGACTAGCCGCGCAGATACGCAGTATTTT
CSATAGTSRADTQYF
>NA|TRBV7-9|TRBD2|TRBJ2-5
TGTGCCAGCACCAACCCAGGACTAGCGGGTCAAGAGACCCAGTACTTC
CASTNPGLAGQETQYF
>NA|TRBV5-1|TRBD1|TRBJ2-7
TGCGCCAGCAGCCGGGACAGGGGAAGTTATGAGCAGTACTTC
CASSRDRGSYEQYF
>few|TRBV7-3|NA|TRBJ2-2
TGTGCCAGCAGCTCTGGGACGGCGAACACCGGGGAGCTGTTTTTT
CASSSGTANTGELFF
>NA|TRBV6-2/TRBV6-3|NA|TRBJ2-3
TGTGCCAGCACTAAAGACAAGGCCACAGATACGCAGTATTTT
CASTKDKATDTQYF
>NA|TRBV5-4|NA|TRBJ2-7
TGTGCCAGCAGCACAAAGGGGTCAGGGAATCCCTACGAGCAGTACTTC
CASSTKGSGNPYEQYF
>few|TRBV6-2/TRBV6-3|TRBD2|TRBJ2-3
TGTGCCAGCAGTTACTCCACTTCCCTTAGCGGGGCGGTCCCAGATACGCAGTATTTT
CASSYSTSLSGAVPDTQYF
>NA|TRBV12-3/TRBV12-4|TRBD2|TRBJ2-1
TGTGCCAGCAGTTCTCTAGCGGGGAGTTACAATGAGCAGTTCTTC
CASSSLAGSYNEQFF
>few|TRBV7-2|NA|TRBJ1-2
TGTGCCAGCAGCCCCCGACAGGTTTCTGTAAAGGGGACTAACTATGGCTACACCTTC
CASSPRQVSVKGTNYGYTF
>NA|TRBV3-1|NA|TRBJ2-2
TGTGCCAGCAGCCAAAGCTTATACACCCACACCGGGGAGCTGTTTTTT
CASSQSLYTHTGELFF
>few|TRBV7-2|TRBD1|TRBJ2-7
TGTGCCAGCAGCCATACAGGGGGAAGCTCCTACGAGCAGTACTTC
CASSHTGGSSYEQYF
>few|TRBV5-1|TRBD2|TRBJ2-2
TGCGCCAGCAGCTTCGGCGCGGGAGGGGGAACCGGGGAGCTGTTTTTT
CASSFGAGGGTGELFF
>NA|TRBV4-3|TRBD2|TRBJ2-4
TGCGCCAGCAGCCAAGAAATGGAGGGTCTAGCGGGACCAAACGACAACATTCAGTACTTC
CASSQEMEGLAGPNDNIQYF
>NA|TRBV29-1|NA|TRBJ2-1
TGCAGCGTTGCCCCTAGCAATGAGCAGTTCTTC
CSVAPSNEQFF
>few|TRBV7-9|NA|TRBJ1-2
TGTGCCAGCAGCTCACAGGCTAACTATGGCTACACCTTC
CASSSQANYGYTF